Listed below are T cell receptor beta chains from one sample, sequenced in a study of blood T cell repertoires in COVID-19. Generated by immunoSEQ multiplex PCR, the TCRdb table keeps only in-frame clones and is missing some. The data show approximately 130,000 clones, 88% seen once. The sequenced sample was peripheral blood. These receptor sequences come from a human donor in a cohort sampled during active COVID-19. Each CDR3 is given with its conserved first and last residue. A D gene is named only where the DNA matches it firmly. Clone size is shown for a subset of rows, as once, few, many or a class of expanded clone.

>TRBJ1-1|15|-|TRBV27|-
TGTGCCAGCAGTTCCGCTAGCCAGCCGAACACTGAAGCTTTCTTT
CASSSASQPNTEAFF
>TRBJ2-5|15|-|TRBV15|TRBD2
TGTGCCACCAGCAGAGTTCGGGAGGGCCAAGAGACCCAGTACTTC
CATSRVREGQETQYF
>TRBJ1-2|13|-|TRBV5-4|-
TGTGCCAGCAGCTTGGCCTCTGAGTATGGCTACACCTTC
CASSLASEYGYTF
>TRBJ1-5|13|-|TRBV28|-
TGTGCCAGCAGTCAGGGACTCAATCAGCCCCAGCATTTT
CASSQGLNQPQHF
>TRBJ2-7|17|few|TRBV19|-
TGTGCCAGTAGTATAGCTGCTCGGGGTTCGAGCTCCTACGAGCAGTACTTC
CASSIAARGSSSYEQYF
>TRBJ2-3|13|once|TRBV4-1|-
TGCGCCAGCAGCCAAGGGGCTCGCAATACGCAGTATTTT
CASSQGARNTQYF
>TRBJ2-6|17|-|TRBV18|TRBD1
TGTGCCAGCTCGCGGACAGGGGGCCATTCTGGGGCCAACGTCCTGACTTTC
CASSRTGGHSGANVLTF
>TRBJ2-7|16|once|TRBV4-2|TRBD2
TGTGCCAGCAGCCAAGTTGTGACTAGCGGACGGTACGAGCAGTACTTC
CASSQVVTSGRYEQYF
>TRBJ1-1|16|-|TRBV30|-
TGTGCCTTGGGCCCTCGGGGGGGTGTTGTGGGCACTGAAGCTTTCTTT
CALGPRGGVVGTEAFF
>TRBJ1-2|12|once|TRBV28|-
TGTGCCACCGTGACAGGCAACTATGGCTACACCTTC
CATVTGNYGYTF
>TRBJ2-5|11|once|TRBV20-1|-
TGCAGTGCTTACGGTCAAGAGACCCAGTACTTC
CSAYGQETQYF
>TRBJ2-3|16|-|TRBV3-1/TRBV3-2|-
TGTGCCAGCAGCCAAGTGGTGGGACAACCCACAGATACGCAGTATTTT
CASSQVVGQPTDTQYF
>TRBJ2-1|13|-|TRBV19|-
TGTGCCACCGAGGAGAGCTCCTACAATGAGCAGTTCTTC
CATEESSYNEQFF
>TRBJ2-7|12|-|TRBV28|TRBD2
TGTGCCAGCAGTTTAAGCGGGAGCGAGCAGTACTTC
CASSLSGSEQYF
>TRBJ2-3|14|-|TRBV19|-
TGTGCCAGTACCGCCAGAAGAGGGACAGATACGCAGTATTTT
CASTARRGTDTQYF
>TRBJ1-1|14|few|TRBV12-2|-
TGTGCAAGTCGCTTAGACGGTAGCAACACTGAAGCTTTCTTT
CASRLDGSNTEAFF
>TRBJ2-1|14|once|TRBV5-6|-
TGTGCCAGCAGCCCCGGCTCGGGGTTCAGCGAGCAGTTCTTC
CASSPGSGFSEQFF
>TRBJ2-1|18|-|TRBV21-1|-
TGTGCCAGCTGGAAAAGACTAGCGGGGCCGGGGACCTACAATGAGCAGTTCTTC
CASWKRLAGPGTYNEQFF
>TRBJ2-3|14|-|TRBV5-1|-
TGCGCCAGCAGCCCAGAAGGAGGGGCGAATACGCAGTATTTT
CASSPEGGANTQYF
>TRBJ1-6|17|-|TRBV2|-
TGTGCCAGCAGCCCGGAAGAGACAGAAATTTATAATTCACCCCTCCACTTT
CASSPEETEIYNSPLHF
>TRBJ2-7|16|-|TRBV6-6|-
TGTGCCAGCAGTAAAACGGGAGTACTCGTAAGCTACGAGCAGTACTTC
CASSKTGVLVSYEQYF
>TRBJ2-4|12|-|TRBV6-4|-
TGTGCCAGCAGTGGAGGGAAAAACATTCAGTACTTC
CASSGGKNIQYF
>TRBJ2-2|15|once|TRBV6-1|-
TGTGCCAGCAGTGAAGGGGTGCAGGCCACCGGGGAGCTGTTTTTT
CASSEGVQATGELFF
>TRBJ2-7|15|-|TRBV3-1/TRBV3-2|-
TGTGCCAGCAGCCAAACCGGACAGAGCTCCTACGAGCAGTACTTC
CASSQTGQSSYEQYF
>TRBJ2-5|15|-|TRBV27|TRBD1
TGTGCCAGCAGTTACAGGGGGTTCTTTCAAGAGACCCAGTACTTC
CASSYRGFFQETQYF
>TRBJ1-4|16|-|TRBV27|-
TGTGCCAGCAGTTCTATTTACAGGCAAGGTCTAGAAAAACTGTTTTTT
CASSSIYRQGLEKLFF
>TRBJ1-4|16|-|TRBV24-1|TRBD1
TGTGCCACCTCCACAGGGGGACGGGCAACTAATGAAAAACTGTTTTTT
CATSTGGRATNEKLFF
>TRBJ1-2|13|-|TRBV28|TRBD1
TGTGCCAGCAGTCACGACAGGGTAAATGGCTACACCTTC
CASSHDRVNGYTF
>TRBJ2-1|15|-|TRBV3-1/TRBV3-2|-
TGTGCCAGCAGCCAAGTGGCGGAAAGATACAATGAGCAGTTCTTC
CASSQVAERYNEQFF
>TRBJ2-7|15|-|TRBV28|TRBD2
TGTGCCAGCAGTCGGACTAGCGGGTCCTCCTACGAGCAGTACTTC
CASSRTSGSSYEQYF
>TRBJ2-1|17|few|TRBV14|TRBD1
TGTGCCAGCAGCCGGGATCCGGGACAGGGCTCCTACAATGAGCAGTTCTTC
CASSRDPGQGSYNEQFF
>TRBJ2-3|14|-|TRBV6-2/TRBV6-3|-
TGTGCCAGCAGTTATCGCGGGAGCAGGGGTACGCAGTATTTT
CASSYRGSRGTQYF
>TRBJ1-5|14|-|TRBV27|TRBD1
TGTGCCAGCAGTTTCCGACAGGGGAATCAGCCCCAGCATTTT
CASSFRQGNQPQHF
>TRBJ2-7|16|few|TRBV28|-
TGTGCCAGCAGTTTCCGTCCCGGGACGGGGGATTGGGGGCAGTACTTC
CASSFRPGTGDWGQYF
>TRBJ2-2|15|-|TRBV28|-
TGTGCCAGCAGTTTATTGGGGGGGAACACCGGGGAGCTGTTTTTT
CASSLLGGNTGELFF
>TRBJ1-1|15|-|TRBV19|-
TGTGCCAGTAGTATTAACAGGCGAGACTTCTCTACGGCTTTCTTT
CASSINRRDFSTAFF
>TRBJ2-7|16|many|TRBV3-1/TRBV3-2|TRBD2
TGTGCCAGCAGCCTCCCGACTAGCGGGGGTCCTGGCGAGCAGTACTTC
CASSLPTSGGPGEQYF
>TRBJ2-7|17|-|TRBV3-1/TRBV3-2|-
TGTGCCAGCAGCCCGACCCTTTCGGGGGTGAGCTCCTACGAGCAGTACTTC
CASSPTLSGVSSYEQYF
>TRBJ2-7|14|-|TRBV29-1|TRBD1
TGCAGCGTTGCCATTGGGACAGGGGGCTACGAGCAGTACTTC
CSVAIGTGGYEQYF
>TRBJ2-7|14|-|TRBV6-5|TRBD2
TGTGCCAGCAGTAATAGCGGGGGGGGATACGAGCAGTACTTC
CASSNSGGGYEQYF
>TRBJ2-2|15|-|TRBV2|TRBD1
TGTGCCAGCAATCGGGACAGGGCAGATAACGGGGAGCTGTTTTTT
CASNRDRADNGELFF
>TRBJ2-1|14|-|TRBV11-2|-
TGTGCCAGCAGCTTAGTATTCCCGGGCAATGAGCAGTTCTTC
CASSLVFPGNEQFF
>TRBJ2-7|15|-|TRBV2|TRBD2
TGTGCCAGCAGTGAGGGGACTAGCGGGGGTGACGAGCAGTACTTC
CASSEGTSGGDEQYF
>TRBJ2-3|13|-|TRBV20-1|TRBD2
TGCAGTGCTAGTGTCGGGCGGGAGGTTGCGCAGTATTTT
CSASVGREVAQYF
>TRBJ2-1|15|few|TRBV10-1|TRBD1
TGCGCCAGCAGTGAACCGGGACAGGGTGTAAGTGAGCAGTTCTTC
CASSEPGQGVSEQFF